What follows are 10 T cell receptor beta chains derived from one specimen sequenced in a study of control samples from healthy donors and cancer patients. Data came from immunoSEQ multiplex PCR; TCRdb stores just in-frame clones and leaves some out. In the table there are approximately 170,000 clones, around 91% of which are singletons. Sequenced material: blood. The receptors stem from a woman aged 25 to 45 in good health.

In this sample, this clone turned up once. The rearrangement joins TRBV12-5 to TRBJ2-6; TRBD2 matches at 11 bases. The trim removed 2 bases at V and 0 bases at J, leaving 0 bases unmatched. The CDR3 length is 17 residues. Germline V gives CDR1 LGHNT, CDR2 FRNRAP. CDR3 coding DNA: TGTGCTAGTGGTTTGACTAGCGGGAGCTCTGGGGCCAACGTCCTGACTTTC. This translates into CASGLTSGSSGANVLTF.

The chain has TRBV5-8 and TRBJ1-2; TRBD1 matches at 12 bases. The CDR3 sequence is 17 residues long. Trimming removed 0 bases from V and 7 bases from J; junction bases left unmatched: 10. Germline-derived CDR1 and CDR2 are SGHTS and YDEGEE. The CDR3, as DNA: TGTGCCAGCAGCTTGGGGACCGGGACAGGGGGCGCCGGTGGCTACACCTTC. Residues: CASSLGTGTGGAGGYTF.

The chain combines TRBV4-1 with TRBJ1-4; D perhaps matches TRBD1 (6 bases). This CDR3 contains 15 residues. Between the trimmed V and J ends, which lost 0 bases and 5 bases, there was a span of 10 bases. CDR1 is MGHRA and CDR2 is YSYEKL in the germline V gene. The chain's CDR3 is CASSQDPGQNEKLFF. In DNA, the CDR3 is TGCGCCAGCAGCCAAGATCCCGGACAGAATGAAAAACTGTTTTTT.

The chain has TRBV19 and TRBJ1-2, with D tentatively TRBD1 (5 bases). V was pared by 6 bases and J by 3 bases, with 8 bases between. The CDR3 contains 12 residues. Germline V gene sequence: CDR1 LNHDA, CDR2 SQIVND (reference sequence). CDR3: CASRTRDYGYTF. DNA for the CDR3: TGTGCCAGTAGGACCAGGGACTATGGCTACACCTTC.

The chain uses TRBV19 and TRBJ2-3; 9 bases match TRBD1. The length of the CDR3 is 14 residues. The V segment lost 6 bases and the J segment 5 bases; nucleotides outside the gene matches: 6. Germline assignment: CDR1 LNHDA and CDR2 SQIVND (reference sequence). The CDR3 DNA follows: TGTGCCAGTAGGCCGACAGGGGGTATAGATACGCAGTATTTT. Amino acid sequence: CASRPTGGIDTQYF. The full variable domain, its missing parts supplied by reference TRBV19 and TRBJ2-3, is DGGITQSPKYLFRKEGQNVTLSCEQNLNHDAMYWYRQDPGQGLRLIYYSQIVNDFQKGDIAEGYSVSREKKESFPLTVTSAQKNPTAFYLCASRPTGGIDTQYFGPGTRLTVL.

The V and J genes are TRBV5-5 and TRBJ1-1, with D unresolved. The V end lost 4 bases, the J end lost 1 base, and 8 bases lay between the germline ends. Germline V gives CDR1 SGHKS, CDR2 YYEKEE (reference sequence). There are 13 residues in the CDR3. The CDR3 loop is CASSGPTNTEAFF. CDR3 bases: TGTGCCAGCAGCGGACCGACGAACACTGAAGCTTTCTTT. The variable domain in full, with the rest retrieved from reference TRBV5-5 and TRBJ1-1, is DAGVTQSPTHLIKTRGQQVTLRCSPISGHKSVSWYQQVLGQGPQFIFQYYEKEERGRGNFPDRFSARQFPNYSSELNVNALLLGDSALYLCASSGPTNTEAFFGQGTRLTVV.

The rearrangement links TRBV6-1 to TRBJ2-5, with D perhaps matching TRBD2 (5 bases). There are 14 residues in the CDR3. Trimming stripped 1 base from V and 4 bases from J, with 10 bases between. Per germline, CDR1 MNHNS and CDR2 SASEGT. The CDR3 protein is CASSEGLEAETQYF. The CDR3 DNA reads as TGTGCCAGCAGTGAAGGGTTGGAGGCAGAGACCCAGTACTTC.

The chain has TRBV19 and TRBJ1-1; weak D call: TRBD1 (5 bases). In germline, CDR1 is LNHDA, CDR2 SQIVND (reference sequence). Trimming pared 7 bases from V and 5 bases from J, leaving 14 bases between. The CDR3 extends over 13 amino acids. This CDR3 reads CASTWGLDTEAFF. Written as DNA, the CDR3 is TGTGCCAGTACTTGGGGGTTGGATACTGAAGCTTTCTTT.

This chain connects TRBV7-9 to TRBJ2-5, with D possibly TRBD2 on 6 matching bases. Germline CDR1 reads SEHNR; CDR2 reads FQNEAQ (reference sequence). The CDR3 runs to 15 residues. With 1 base removed from V and 5 bases from J, the gap between germline ends came to 14 bases. CDR3 sequence: CASSLELAGGETQYF. The CDR3 nucleotides are TGTGCCAGCAGCTTAGAACTAGCAGGTGGGGAGACCCAGTACTTC.

This chain connects TRBV28 to TRBJ2-3; D might be TRBD1 (6 bases). Trimming took off 5 bases at V and 0 bases at J, with 15 bases between the two ends. Germline CDR1 MDHEN, CDR2 SYDVKM. This CDR3 region has 16 residues. In nucleotides, the CDR3 is TGTGCCAGCAGTCTAAATCTGGGGGCGAGCACAGATACGCAGTATTTT. It is translated as CASSLNLGASTDTQYF. Looking up the rest from reference TRBV28 and TRBJ2-3 gives the full variable domain: DVKVTQSSRYLVKRTGEKVFLECVQDMDHENMFWYRQDPGLGLRLIYFSYDVKMKEKGDIPEGYSVSREKKERFSLILESASTNQTSMYLCASSLNLGASTDTQYFGPGTRLTVL.